These 27 T cell receptor beta chains share one sample of origin, sequenced in a study of molecular identifiers for immune sequencing clone quantification. Each CDR3 protein is one row after TCRdb ran MiXCR on the PCR reads. Among 300,000 to 400,000 distinct CDR3 sequences listed, about a fifth were seen once. Input material: naive CD8+ T cells from blood, with Jurkat cell RNA spiked in. Subset noted: FACS-sorted CD8+CD4-CCR7+CD45RA+ naive T cells. These receptors were collected from a human donor in good health. Some libraries in this study had Jurkat cell RNA spiked in.

This clonotype was observed at least ten times. The chain has TRBV12-5 and TRBJ2-2; D uncertain. Germline CDR1 reads LGHNT; CDR2 reads FRNRAP. V lost 5 bases to trimming and J lost 5 bases, with 9 bases between them. The CDR3 length is 13 residues. The CDR3 spells CASGHPVTGELFF. The CDR3 DNA follows: TGTGCTAGTGGTCACCCTGTTACCGGGGAGCTGTTTTTT.

A single count supports this clonotype. A much larger clone differs from this one at a single base, so this may be a read error. The conserved final phenylalanine or tryptophan is absent from the CDR3, which likely points to a read error. This sequence joins TRBV6-2 or TRBV6-3 and TRBJ1-1; weak D call: TRBD1 (6 bases). In germline, CDR1 is MNHEY, CDR2 SVGEGT. Trimming stripped 6 bases from V and 1 base from J, with 18 bases between. This CDR3 has 16 residues. The DNA of the CDR3 is TGTGCCAGCAGCTTGGGGGCCGGGTCCCCGAACACTGAAGCTTTCCTT. Amino acid sequence: CASSLGAGSPNTEAFL.

As concerns this clonotype: This clone may be a read error of a much larger clone one base away. This likely comes from a read error, as the CDR3 has no conserved phenylalanine or tryptophan at its end. The rearrangement uses TRBV14 and TRBJ2-7, with D perhaps TRBD1 (5 bases). Germline V lookup: CDR1 SGHDN, CDR2 FVKESK. CDR3 length equals 14 residues. V was pared by 0 bases and J by 6 bases, with 12 bases between. The CDR3: CASSQEGQGLEQYL. The CDR3 coding sequence is TGTGCCAGCAGCCAAGAGGGCCAGGGTCTCGAGCAGTACCTC.

This clonotype was counted only a few times. The rearrangement links TRBV20-1 to TRBJ2-2; 11 bases are a match to TRBD2. Germline V CDR1 and CDR2: DFQATT, SNEGSKA (reference sequence). There are 16 residues in the CDR3. The ends lost 1 base at V and 6 bases at J; junction bases unmatched: 7. In DNA, the CDR3 is TGCAGTGCTAGAGTTGCTAGCGGGAGGAGCGCCGGGGAGCTGTTTTTT. Translation: CSARVASGRSAGELFF.

Remarks on this clonotype: Its ends do not fully match the called genes, so a read error is possible. The J gene is TRBJ2-6, the V gene TRBV27; tentatively, D is TRBD1 (5 bases). The CDR3 sequence is 15 residues long. The V gene's germline CDR1 is MNHEY and CDR2 SMNVEV (reference sequence). The CDR3 here is CASSLSPSGASVLTF. The CDR3 coding sequence is TGTGCCAGCAGTTTATCGCCCTCTGGGGCCAGCGTCCTGACTTTC.

The sample holds many counts of this clonotype. This chain joins TRBV7-9 and TRBJ1-1; TRBD1 might be the D (6 bases). V was cut by 5 bases and J by 7 bases, with 20 bases left in between. The germline V gene encodes CDR1 SEHNR and CDR2 FQNEAQ (reference sequence). This CDR3 is 15 amino acids long. The CDR3 is CASSPTPGARGEAFF. The CDR3 DNA is TGTGCCAGCAGCCCTACACCGGGGGCCAGGGGTGAAGCTTTCTTT.

This clonotype was recorded many times. The chain couples TRBV9 to TRBJ2-2; no definite D call. From germline, CDR1 is SGDLS and CDR2 YYNGEE. This CDR3 spans 14 amino acids. Trimming took off 6 bases at V and 2 bases at J, with 11 bases between the two ends. The CDR3 sequence is CASNTEINTGELFF. The DNA of the CDR3 is TGTGCCAGCAACACAGAAATTAACACCGGGGAGCTGTTTTTT.

In this sample, this clonotype turned up many times. The chain uses TRBV11-3 and TRBJ1-1; D is ambiguous. The ends were cut back, 0 bases at V and 1 base at J, with 3 bases in the middle. Germline V gene sequence: CDR1 SGHNT, CDR2 YENEEA. The CDR3 has 13 amino acids. The CDR3 spells CASSLERNTEAFF. The DNA of the CDR3 is TGTGCCAGCAGCTTAGAACGGAACACTGAAGCTTTCTTT.

The chain carries TRBV4-1 and TRBJ1-2; a weak D match, TRBD1 (6 bases). Germline CDR1 is MGHRA and CDR2 is YSYEKL. The CDR3 length is 18 residues. V was clipped by 0 bases and J by 2 bases, with 19 bases between them. CDR3 residues: CASSQDFLGQRWNYGYTF. CDR3 DNA: TGCGCCAGCAGCCAAGATTTTTTAGGACAGCGGTGGAACTATGGCTACACCTTC.

Many counts were recorded for this clonotype. V and J are TRBV29-1 and TRBJ1-1, with D possibly matching TRBD1 (5 bases). The germline gives CDR1 SQVTM, CDR2 ANQGSEA. The CDR3 is made up of 13 amino acids. The V end was cut by 6 bases, the J end by 7 bases, with 18 bases between. DNA of the CDR3: TGCAGCGTCGATCACCCCCTGACAGTTGAAGCTTTCTTT. Protein sequence: CSVDHPLTVEAFF.

The rearrangement joins TRBV4-3 to TRBJ2-3; possibly TRBD2 for D (5 bases). With 0 bases removed from V and 5 bases from J, the gap between germline ends came to 12 bases. CDR3 length equals 15 residues. From germline, CDR1 is LGHNA and CDR2 YSLEER. The CDR3 reads CASSQEDGVRDTQYF. The CDR3 DNA reads TGCGCCAGCAGCCAAGAGGACGGGGTTCGAGATACGCAGTATTTT.

Concerning this clonotype: Here the CDR3 omits its conserved ending phenylalanine or tryptophan, so a read error is the likely source. V usage is TRBV3-1 and J usage is TRBJ2-7, with D hard to call. CDR1 is LGHDT, CDR2 YNNKEL, per germline (reference sequence). The CDR3 is made up of 14 amino acids. Deletions cut 4 bases from V and 2 bases from J, with 12 bases between. The CDR3 coding sequence is TGTGCCAGCAGCCCTGACACAAACCCCTACGAGCAGTACCTC. It yields the protein CASSPDTNPYEQYL.

This clonotype was detected ten times or more. This chain connects TRBV6-6 to TRBJ2-7; D not resolved. CDR1 MNHNY and CDR2 SVGAGI come from the germline V gene (reference sequence). V dropped 0 bases and J dropped 4 bases, with 13 bases sitting between them. This CDR3 has 15 residues. CDR3 in DNA: TGTGCCAGCAGTTACTCGGACGGTCAGTCTTACGAGCAGTACTTC. Translated, it gives CASSYSDGQSYEQYF.

This clonotype appeared a single time. This chain links TRBV28 with TRBJ2-2; TRBD1 agrees at 7 bases. CDR3 length: 15 residues. Germline CDR1 is MDHEN and CDR2 is SYDVKM. J gave up 4 bases and V 4 bases, and 6 bases lay outside the gene matches. CDR3 nucleotide sequence: TGTGCCAGCAGTTCCGGGACAGACACCACCGGGGAGCTGTTTTTT. This translates into CASSSGTDTTGELFF.

The sample holds a few counts of this clonotype. This chain uses TRBV7-9 with TRBJ1-6; D not resolved. V lost 2 bases and J 4 bases, leaving 24 bases between the germline ends. Germline loops: CDR1 SEHNR, CDR2 FQNEAQ (reference sequence). The CDR3 consists of 20 residues. DNA of the CDR3: TGTGCCAGCAGCTTACGGTCTGGAACCTCACACGACCTTTATAATTCACCCCTCCACTTT. Residues: CASSLRSGTSHDLYNSPLHF.

This clonotype occurred many times. This chain uses TRBV4-1 with TRBJ2-1; D gene ambiguous. CDR3 length equals 12 residues. The germline gives CDR1 MGHRA, CDR2 YSYEKL. Deletions cut 3 bases from V and 4 bases from J, with 4 bases between. In nucleotides, the CDR3 is TGCGCCAGCAGCCAGTCGTACAATGAGCAGTTCTTC. Translation gives CASSQSYNEQFF.

This clonotype has ten or more counts. The rearrangement joins TRBV7-6 to TRBJ2-3, with a possible D match to TRBD2 (6 bases). Germline CDR1 is SGHVS and CDR2 is FNYEAQ. The CDR3 covers 16 residues. With 5 bases removed from V and 2 bases from J, the gap between germline ends came to 17 bases. In DNA, the CDR3 is TGTGCCAGCAGCCTAGGGACTTCACTTACCACAGATACGCAGTATTTT. Translation: CASSLGTSLTTDTQYF.

Remarks on this clonotype: Relative to the germline gene, one junction end is altered; a read error may explain this. This chain connects TRBV13 to TRBJ2-5; D ambiguous. Germline assignment: CDR1 PRHDT and CDR2 FYEKMQ (reference sequence). The CDR3 spans 11 residues. The CDR3: CASSLEEAQYF. DNA of the CDR3: TGTGCCAGCAGCTTAGAAGAGGCCCAGTACTTC. The complete variable domain, with remaining parts taken from reference TRBV13 and TRBJ2-5, reads AAGVIQSPRHLIKEKRETATLKCYPIPRHDTVYWYQQGPGQDPQFLISFYEKMQSDKGSIPDRFSAQQFSDYHSELNMSSLELGDSALYFCASSLEEAQYFGPGTRLLVL.

Turning to this clonotype: A much larger clone lies a single base off, so this may be a read error. This rearrangement joins TRBV5-1 to TRBJ2-7, with TRBD1 identical over 7 bases. The length of the CDR3 is 14 residues. In germline, CDR1 is SGHRS, CDR2 YFSETQ. This CDR3 is CASSWDSSNYERYF. DNA of the CDR3: TGCGCCAGCAGCTGGGACAGTAGTAACTACGAGCGGTACTTC.

The table lists this clonotype with many counts. This chain links TRBV12-3 or TRBV12-4 with TRBJ2-6; D remains ambiguous. CDR3 length equals 16 residues. V was clipped by 5 bases and J by 2 bases, with 13 bases between them. CDR3 amino acids: CASSPNPGTGANVLTF. The DNA for the CDR3 is TGTGCCAGCAGTCCGAACCCCGGTACTGGGGCCAACGTCCTGACTTTC.

The sample holds a few counts of this clonotype. V gene TRBV18 combines with J gene TRBJ2-3; either TRBD1 or TRBD2 may fit D (5 bases each). The CDR3 is 16 residues long. The ends were cut back, 2 bases at V and 5 bases at J, with 17 bases in the middle. Looked up from germline, CDR1 is KGHSH and CDR2 is LQKENI. The chain's CDR3 is CASSPTSGSSGDTQYF. The DNA of the CDR3 is TGTGCCAGCTCACCAACTTCAGGGAGTAGTGGAGATACGCAGTATTTT.

This clonotype was detected only a few times. This sequence joins TRBV27 and TRBJ2-2; D is possibly TRBD1 or TRBD2 (6 bases each). The V gene's germline CDR1 is MNHEY and CDR2 SMNVEV (reference sequence). This CDR3 comprises 15 residues. The V end lost 5 bases, the J end lost 1 base, and 11 bases lay between the germline ends. Written as DNA, the CDR3 is TGTGCCAGCAGTCCCGAGGGGGGGAACACCGGGGAGCTGTTTTTT. This codes for CASSPEGGNTGELFF.

As to this clonotype: Since a much larger clone is just one base distant, this may be a read error. This rearrangement joins TRBV7-2 to TRBJ1-1; TRBD1 matches at 7 bases. Germline loops: CDR1 SGHTA, CDR2 FQGNSA. This CDR3 region has 16 residues. V was pared by 6 bases and J by 0 bases, with 10 bases of the junction left unmatched. Here the CDR3 reads CASSYNQGDLNTEAFF. CDR3 in DNA: TGTGCCAGCAGTTACAATCAGGGGGACTTGAACACTGAAGCTTTCTTT.

In its sample, this clonotype was seen once. A much larger clonotype is one base distant, so this may be a read error. The V gene is TRBV4-3, the J gene TRBJ2-5; TRBD2 matches 12 bases. Per the germline V gene, CDR1 is LGHNA and CDR2 is YSLEER. The CDR3 sequence is 16 residues long. The CDR3 reads CASSQTSGRPGETKYF. The CDR3 DNA follows: TGCGCCAGCAGCCAAACTAGCGGGAGGCCTGGAGAGACCAAGTACTTC.

Comments on this clonotype: Just one base apart from a much larger clone, this may be a read error. V usage is TRBV6-5 and J usage is TRBJ1-1; D might be TRBD1 (5 bases). There are 13 residues in the CDR3. Looked up from germline, CDR1 is MNHEY and CDR2 is SVGAGI. V was pared by 10 bases and J by 5 bases, with 17 bases between. In DNA, the CDR3 is TGTGCCAACACCCAAGCAGGGTGGACTGAAGCTTTCTTT. The encoded protein is CANTQAGWTEAFF.

For the CDR3, the DNA is TGTGCCAGCAGTTTTGGTGGAATTGGGGATGGTTGGGAGCAGTACTTC. Encoded protein: CASSFGGIGDGWEQYF. The rearrangement links TRBV12-3 or TRBV12-4 to TRBJ2-7; D is unresolved. V lost 3 bases, J lost 7 bases, and 22 bases lay in between. CDR3 length: 16 amino acids.

As concerns this clonotype: One end of the junction is discordant with germline, which a read error may explain. This chain uses TRBV28 with TRBJ1-3; no definite D call. The CDR3 runs to 12 residues. Germline V gene data show CDR1 as MDHEN and CDR2 as SYDVKM. CDR3 coding DNA: TGTGCCAGCAGTTTCTCTGGAAAAACCATATATTTT. The encoded protein is CASSFSGKTIYF.